This entry is about one TCR beta chain. Both 60 Vbeta primers and 13 Jbeta primers went into the PCR. The data were produced by immunoSEQ multiplex PCR, yet TCRdb's version contains in-frame clones alone and is incomplete. The data show around 130,000 clones, over 60% seen once. J was trimmed by 0 bases and V by 3 bases; bases with no gene match: 9. The germline V gene has CDR1 ENHRY and CDR2 SYGVKD. The CDR3 totals 18 residues. The record originates from a study of cytomegalovirus exposure and HLA in healthy donors. The receptor comes from a woman aged 60-70 years in good health and CMV-seronegative. V usage is TRBV10-3 and J usage is TRBJ1-2; 11 bases align to TRBD1. The specimen was PBMCs. The CDR3 reads CAISDPRTGGFSNYGYTF. In DNA, the CDR3 is TGTGCCATCAGTGACCCAAGGACAGGGGGCTTTTCTAACTATGGCTACACCTTC.